One and the same sample provided the 11 T cell receptor beta chains below, sequenced in a study of cytomegalovirus exposure and HLA in healthy donors. Sequenced by immunoSEQ multiplex PCR; TCRdb stores in-frame clones only, minus some. This sample yields 250,000 to 400,000 clones, of which 88% are seen a single time; around 0.96% belongs to the top ten. The sample was PBMCs. These receptors originate from a man younger than 45 in good health and CMV-seronegative.

The V call is TRBV9, the J call TRBJ1-5; no definite D call. This CDR3 comprises 15 residues. The germline V gene encodes CDR1 SGDLS and CDR2 YYNGEE. V dropped 1 base and J dropped 4 bases, with 12 bases sitting between them. CDR3 sequence: CASSVSPSINQPQHF. Here the CDR3 DNA reads TGTGCCAGCAGCGTAAGCCCCTCCATTAATCAGCCCCAGCATTTT.

The rearrangement joins TRBV12-5 to TRBJ1-1, with TRBD1 identical over 9 bases. Germline assignment: CDR1 LGHNT and CDR2 FRNRAP. V shed 5 bases, J shed 5 bases, and the junction held 12 bases outside the gene matches. This CDR3 contains 16 residues. This CDR3 reads CASGRDRANLGTEAFF. CDR3 sequence (DNA): TGTGCTAGTGGTCGGGACAGGGCCAACCTGGGGACTGAAGCTTTCTTT.

The chain is built from TRBV11-2 and TRBJ2-7, with TRBD1 identical over 11 bases. Germline loops: CDR1 SGHAT, CDR2 FQNNGV. After removal of 6 bases from V and 7 bases from J, the junction contained 8 bases not matched to a gene. This CDR3 is 14 amino acids long. The chain's CDR3 is CASSIPGQGVEQYF. The CDR3 DNA sequence: TGTGCCAGCAGTATACCGGGACAGGGGGTTGAGCAGTACTTC.

The chain recombines TRBV7-2 with TRBJ2-2; 12 bases are shared with TRBD2. The CDR3 length is 16 residues. Trimming at V came to 4 bases and at J to 2 bases, leaving 2 bases not matched to a gene. CDR1 and CDR2 (germline): SGHTA, FQGNSA. CDR3 bases: TGTGCCAGCAGCTCTAGCGGGGGGGCAAACACCGGGGAGCTGTTTTTT. This translates into CASSSSGGANTGELFF.

The rearrangement joins TRBV25-1 to TRBJ2-2; 7 bases align to TRBD1. The germline V gene encodes CDR1 MGHDK and CDR2 SYGVNS. Trimming at V came to 9 bases and at J to 4 bases, leaving 8 bases not matched to a gene. This CDR3 has 14 residues. DNA for the CDR3: TGTGCCAGTTCAAACAGGGGTGGCACCGGGGAGCTGTTTTTT. Translation: CASSNRGGTGELFF.

The chain joins TRBV4-2 to TRBJ2-3; the match to TRBD2 covers 8 bases. Looked up from germline, CDR1 is LGHNA and CDR2 is YNFKEQ. The CDR3 spans 17 residues. The ends lost 0 bases at V and 2 bases at J; junction bases unmatched: 7. The CDR3 coding sequence is TGTGCCAGCAGCCAAGATCCGGGCGGGGGGCCCACAGATACGCAGTATTTT. Its translation: CASSQDPGGGPTDTQYF.

This clone has a handful of counts. The CDR3 DNA sequence: TGTGCCAGCAGTTTGAGCGGGGGGGCTATAGGAAGGAACACCGGGGAGCTGTTTTTT. It codes for CASSLSGGAIGRNTGELFF. V is TRBV27 and J is TRBJ2-2; 10 bases line up with TRBD2. Germline CDR1 is MNHEY and CDR2 is SMNVEV (reference sequence). The CDR3 runs to 19 residues. The J segment lost 1 base and the V segment lost 3 bases, leaving 11 bases of the junction unmatched.

This clone was observed a single time. The V gene is TRBV6-4, the J gene TRBJ2-3; 10 bases line up with TRBD2. Unmatched junction bases numbered 17, after V lost 6 bases and J lost 8 bases. The germline CDR1 and CDR2 sequences are MRHNA and SNTAGT. This CDR3 has 17 amino acids. The CDR3 sequence: CASSREASGGPAGTQYF. The CDR3 region has the DNA TGTGCCAGCAGCCGTGAAGCTAGCGGGGGCCCCGCAGGTACGCAGTATTTT.

The rearrangement joins TRBV4-2 to TRBJ2-1, with 7 bases fitting TRBD2. The CDR3 spans 17 residues. The V and J ends lost 0 bases and 4 bases, in that order; junction bases with no gene match: 9. Germline CDR1 and CDR2: LGHNA and YNFKEQ. CDR3 amino acids: CASSQDWGGGLYNEQFF. The CDR3 nucleotides are TGTGCCAGCAGCCAAGATTGGGGGGGAGGACTTTACAATGAGCAGTTCTTC.

The V and J genes are TRBV19 and TRBJ2-3, with a weak D call TRBD1 (6 bases). This CDR3 region has 14 residues. Per the germline V gene, CDR1 is LNHDA and CDR2 is SQIVND (reference sequence). The V end lost 7 bases, the J end lost 5 bases, and 16 bases lay between the germline ends. This chain's CDR3 is CASTRQDLGDTQYF. CDR3 DNA sequence: TGTGCCAGTACCAGACAGGATTTAGGAGATACGCAGTATTTT.

The genes are TRBV5-4 and TRBJ1-2; D not certain. Deletions cut 0 bases from V and 2 bases from J, with 5 bases between. CDR3 size: 13 residues. The germline V gene has CDR1 SGHNT and CDR2 YYREEE (reference sequence). Here the CDR3 reads CASSLGQNYGYTF. The CDR3 coding sequence is TGTGCCAGCAGCTTGGGTCAGAACTATGGCTACACCTTC. Looking up the rest from reference TRBV5-4 and TRBJ1-2 gives the full variable domain: ETGVTQSPTHLIKTRGQQVTLRCSSQSGHNTVSWYQQALGQGPQFIFQYYREEENGRGNFPPRFSGLQFPNYSSELNVNALELDDSALYLCASSLGQNYGYTFGSGTRLTVV.